This passage covers 32 T cell receptor beta chains from one sample sequenced in a study of cytomegalovirus exposure and HLA in healthy donors. Primers for the PCR totalled 60 Vbeta and 13 Jbeta. Clones were read by immunoSEQ multiplex PCR, and TCRdb kept only the in-frame ones, dropping some. This sample has 150,000 to 200,000 clones, with about 72% found just once. What was sequenced was PBMCs. All receptors derive from a man in his forties or fifties in good health and CMV-seropositive.

This chain uses TRBV19 with TRBJ2-1; 7 bases are a match to TRBD2. The V segment lost 4 bases and the J segment 2 bases; nucleotides outside the gene matches: 2. The CDR3 consists of 14 residues. The germline CDR1 and CDR2 sequences are LNHDA and SQIVND (reference sequence). The CDR3 sequence is CASSTGGPYNEQFF. The CDR3 DNA reads as TGTGCCAGTAGTACGGGAGGTCCCTACAATGAGCAGTTCTTC.

J is TRBJ1-5 and V is TRBV4-2, with 8 bases fitting TRBD1. The CDR3 has 20 amino acids. Per germline, CDR1 LGHNA and CDR2 YNFKEQ. Trimming took 0 bases from V and 1 from J; bases not matched to a gene: 14. CDR3 sequence: CASSQDLGYLDRESNQPQHF. CDR3 nucleotide sequence: TGTGCCAGCAGCCAAGATCTAGGGTATTTGGACAGGGAAAGCAATCAGCCCCAGCATTTT.

The chain joins TRBV19 to TRBJ2-1; 8 bases fit TRBD1. The CDR3 is 15 residues long. The V segment lost 3 bases and the J segment 7 bases; nucleotides outside the gene matches: 8. Per the germline V gene, CDR1 is LNHDA and CDR2 is SQIVND (reference sequence). CDR3 in amino acids: CASSMTGESVNEQFF. The CDR3 DNA follows: TGTGCCAGTAGTATGACAGGGGAGTCGGTAAATGAGCAGTTCTTC.

As concerns this clone: This specimen includes other DNA sequences encoding the same CDR3. The chain employs TRBV27 and TRBJ2-7; D unresolved. CDR1 is MNHEY, CDR2 SMNVEV, per germline (reference sequence). Trimming shortened V by 0 bases and J by 3 bases, and 6 bases separated the two germline ends. This CDR3 spans 13 amino acids. CDR3 DNA sequence: TGTGCCAGCAGTTTATCGGCAGGCTACGAGCAGTACTTC. This codes for CASSLSAGYEQYF.

The gene calls are TRBV28 and TRBJ2-7; D is ambiguous. V gave up 8 bases and J gave up 2 bases, with 16 bases separating them. The CDR3 is made up of 14 amino acids. Per germline, CDR1 MDHEN and CDR2 SYDVKM. CDR3 in amino acids: CASRTHRHTYEQYF. CDR3 bases: TGTGCCAGCCGAACTCACAGACATACCTACGAGCAGTACTTC.

In its sample, this clone was seen once. V usage is TRBV2 and J usage is TRBJ2-1; 8 bases fit TRBD1. CDR1 and CDR2 from the germline V gene are SNHLY and FYNNEI. After removal of 3 bases from V and 1 base from J, the junction contained 2 bases not matched to a gene. The CDR3 spans 15 residues. CDR3 protein: CASSDDRGSYNEQFF. Written as DNA, the CDR3 is TGTGCCAGCAGTGACGACAGGGGATCCTACAATGAGCAGTTCTTC.

V usage is TRBV4-1 and J usage is TRBJ2-7, with D maybe TRBD2 (6 bases). Trimming cost V 3 bases and J 7 bases, with 28 bases left between them. Per germline, CDR1 MGHRA and CDR2 YSYEKL. The CDR3 covers 18 residues. The chain's CDR3 is CASSHGGWQGDAAGEQYF. The CDR3 DNA is TGCGCCAGCAGCCATGGCGGGTGGCAGGGTGACGCGGCGGGGGAGCAGTACTTC.

V is TRBV6-5 and J is TRBJ1-2, with D possibly being TRBD1 (6 bases). The V end was cut by 2 bases, the J end by 7 bases, with 11 bases between. The length of the CDR3 is 13 residues. Germline loops: CDR1 MNHEY, CDR2 SVGAGI. Written as DNA, the CDR3 is TGTGCCAGCAGTTACGGACAGATAAGTGGCTACACCTTC. This codes for CASSYGQISGYTF.

The chain carries TRBV10-3 and TRBJ2-4, with TRBD1 matching 7 bases. Germline loops: CDR1 ENHRY, CDR2 SYGVKD. V lost 2 bases, J lost 6 bases, and 7 bases stayed unmatched. There are 15 residues in the CDR3. The CDR3 sequence: CAISEQKGQLNIQYF. In DNA form, the CDR3 reads TGTGCCATCAGTGAGCAAAAGGGACAGCTAAACATTCAGTACTTC.

This clone appeared a few times. The chain couples TRBV7-9 to TRBJ2-3; tentative D call: TRBD1 (5 bases). Per the germline V gene, CDR1 is SEHNR and CDR2 is FQNEAQ (reference sequence). V gave up 4 bases and J gave up 0 bases, with 11 bases separating them. The CDR3 is 15 amino acids. This CDR3 is CASSSQGSSTDTQYF. CDR3 sequence (DNA): TGTGCCAGCAGCTCCCAGGGATCTAGCACAGATACGCAGTATTTT.

The chain carries TRBV19 and TRBJ1-3; 9 bases match TRBD1. Germline lookup yields CDR1 LNHDA and CDR2 SQIVND (reference sequence). The CDR3 runs to 15 residues. V gave up 5 bases and J gave up 0 bases; unmatched junction bases: 2. The DNA for the CDR3 is TGTGCCAGTAGTCGGGACAGGGACTCTGGAAACACCATATATTTT. Residues: CASSRDRDSGNTIYF.

The chain joins TRBV12-1 to TRBJ2-5; the table's D call of TRBD1 was not tested on the DNA. TRBV12-1 represents a pseudogene. The CDR3 has 15 residues. CDR3 nucleotides: TGTGCCAGCAGCCCCGGGACAGGGCGTAAAGAGACCCAGTACTTC. It is translated as CASSPGTGRKETQYF.

The chain carries TRBV9 and TRBJ2-5; D is possibly TRBD2 (6 bases). Germline V gene lookup returns CDR1 SGDLS and CDR2 YYNGEE. The CDR3 totals 15 residues. V was shortened by 0 bases and J by 5 bases, with 14 bases between the two germline ends. The DNA of the CDR3 is TGTGCCAGCAGCGTAGAAACGGGGGTCCGGGAGACCCAGTACTTC. Protein sequence: CASSVETGVRETQYF.

The gene calls are TRBV30 and TRBJ2-7; no clear D. From germline, CDR1 is GTSNPN and CDR2 SVGIG (reference sequence). Deletions cut 2 bases from V and 4 bases from J, with 9 bases between. There are 12 residues in the CDR3. The CDR3 is CAWSPDFYEQYF. CDR3 coding DNA: TGTGCCTGGAGTCCAGACTTTTACGAGCAGTACTTC.

The gene calls are TRBV29-1 and TRBJ2-1; D uncertain. V lost 6 bases, J lost 2 bases, and 8 bases lay in between. CDR3 length: 12 residues. Looked up from germline, CDR1 is SQVTM and CDR2 is ANQGSEA. CDR3 loop: CSVDITYNEQFF. The CDR3 coding sequence is TGCAGCGTCGACATCACCTACAATGAGCAGTTCTTC.

This chain connects TRBV6-6 to TRBJ2-7; D may be TRBD2 (6 bases). This CDR3 region has 16 residues. The V end was cut by 0 bases, the J end by 0 bases, with 12 bases between. Germline V gives CDR1 MNHNY, CDR2 SVGAGI (reference sequence). As DNA, the CDR3 is TGTGCCAGCAGTTACTCGCGGGCGGGGAGCTCCTACGAGCAGTACTTC. Encoded protein: CASSYSRAGSSYEQYF.

This rearrangement joins TRBV5-6 to TRBJ2-3, with D maybe TRBD2 (5 bases). V was clipped by 1 base and J by 6 bases, with 18 bases between them. CDR1 and CDR2 from the germline V gene are SGHDT and YYEEEE. The CDR3 runs to 16 residues. CDR3 region: CASSLFGNLNRDTQYF. The CDR3 DNA is TGTGCCAGCAGCTTGTTCGGGAACCTCAATAGGGATACGCAGTATTTT.

DNA of the CDR3: TGTGCCAGCAGCCAAGATCTAGCGGGGGGTTCGTACCAAGAGACCCAGTACTTC. This encodes CASSQDLAGGSYQETQYF. J is TRBJ2-5 and V is TRBV4-2; 11 nucleotides match TRBD2. This CDR3 has 18 amino acids. Germline V lookup: CDR1 LGHNA, CDR2 YNFKEQ. V lost 0 bases, J lost 0 bases, and 6 bases stayed unmatched.

The table lists this clone with a few counts. The rearrangement uses TRBV7-2 and TRBJ1-1; weak D call: TRBD1 (6 bases). Germline CDR1 and CDR2: SGHTA and FQGNSA. CDR3 length equals 15 residues. Trimming took off 1 base at V and 1 base at J, with 10 bases between the two ends. The CDR3, as DNA: TGTGCCAGCAGCTTAGGTGACAGGAAGAACACTGAAGCTTTCTTT. Its translation: CASSLGDRKNTEAFF.

V is TRBV5-4 and J is TRBJ2-2; 9 nucleotides align to TRBD1. J lost 6 bases, V lost 4 bases, and 10 bases had no gene match. CDR1 is SGHNT and CDR2 is YYREEE in the germline V gene (reference sequence). The CDR3 is 16 residues long. The CDR3 nucleotides are TGTGCCAGCAGCACACCCGGGACAGGGATCGCCGGGGAGCTGTTTTTT. This encodes CASSTPGTGIAGELFF.

The chain links TRBV29-1 to TRBJ2-7; 7 nucleotides agree with TRBD1. Trimming removed 3 bases from V and 6 bases from J; junction bases left unmatched: 8. Germline V CDR1 and CDR2: SQVTM, ANQGSEA. The CDR3 sequence is 13 residues long. CDR3 sequence: CSVDETGVGEQYF. The CDR3 DNA reads TGCAGCGTTGATGAAACAGGGGTCGGCGAGCAGTACTTC.

This clone has a single count. The V and J genes are TRBV5-1 and TRBJ2-3, with 9 bases matching TRBD2. The CDR3 length is 13 residues. V shed 5 bases, J shed 4 bases, and the junction held 2 bases outside the gene matches. Germline V CDR1 and CDR2: SGHRS, YFSETQ. As DNA, the CDR3 is TGCGCCAGCAGGACTAGCGGTTCAGATACGCAGTATTTT. This gives the protein CASRTSGSDTQYF.

The V and J genes are TRBV19 and TRBJ2-5, with D unresolved. CDR3 length equals 17 residues. Germline CDR1 and CDR2: LNHDA and SQIVND (reference sequence). Trimming took off 7 bases at V and 2 bases at J, with 23 bases between the two ends. The CDR3 here is CASTPARSTLAQETQYF. CDR3 sequence (DNA): TGTGCCAGTACCCCCGCCCGATCGACTCTCGCACAAGAGACCCAGTACTTC.

This clone was seen only a few times. V is TRBV6-1 and J is TRBJ2-7; D not resolved. Trimming removed 5 bases at V and 2 bases at J, with 10 bases between. Germline CDR1 MNHNS, CDR2 SASEGT. The CDR3 loop spans 13 amino acids. The CDR3 DNA sequence: TGTGCCAGCAGTTTGATTTCGGCCTACGAGCAGTACTTC. Translated, it gives CASSLISAYEQYF.

This chain joins TRBV29-1 and TRBJ2-7, with a weak D call TRBD1 (8 bases). CDR1 and CDR2 (germline): SQVTM, ANQGSEA. Trimming left V 6 bases short and J 4 bases short, with 19 bases between. The CDR3 spans 14 residues. The CDR3 is CSVMDREGGYEQYF. The DNA of the CDR3 is TGCAGCGTGATGGACAGGGAGGGAGGTTACGAGCAGTACTTC.

This chain joins TRBV2 and TRBJ2-5, with 7 bases fitting TRBD2. Germline loops: CDR1 SNHLY, CDR2 FYNNEI. The CDR3 totals 23 residues. J lost 9 bases, V lost 6 bases, and 40 bases had no gene match. DNA of the CDR3: TGTGCCAGCAGGCGTCCGGGGGTTTCAGCTGTAACATTGTGGGGGGGGTATCCCTATCCCCAGTACTTC. It specifies CASRRPGVSAVTLWGGYPYPQYF.

Comments on this clone: This same CDR3 is encoded by further DNA sequences in the sample. DNA of the CDR3: TGTGCCAGCAGCTTGGGAAACAGGCGATCCTACGAGCAGTACTTC. Its protein is CASSLGNRRSYEQYF. The chain recombines TRBV7-8 with TRBJ2-7, with D possibly matching TRBD1 (5 bases). The CDR3 spans 15 residues. Germline-derived CDR1 and CDR2 are SGHVS and FQNEAQ. Trimming took off 3 bases at V and 1 base at J, with 13 bases between the two ends.

J is TRBJ2-7 and V is TRBV6-1, with 10 bases fitting TRBD1. The CDR3 extends over 17 amino acids. Per germline, CDR1 MNHNS and CDR2 SASEGT. The junction had 8 bases not matched to a gene; V was cut back by 1 base and J by 2 bases. The CDR3 protein is CASSEVFRGTGAYEQYF. The CDR3 bases are TGTGCCAGCAGTGAAGTATTTCGTGGGACAGGGGCCTACGAGCAGTACTTC.

This chain links TRBV11-3 with TRBJ2-1, with 10 bases fitting TRBD2. Germline assignment: CDR1 SGHNT and CDR2 YENEEA. The CDR3 totals 15 residues. With 5 bases clipped from V and 5 bases from J, the junction kept 6 bases outside the gene matches. The CDR3 spells CASSSSGGRNNEQFF. CDR3 DNA: TGTGCCAGCAGCAGTAGCGGGGGGCGCAACAATGAGCAGTTCTTC.

V usage is TRBV19 and J usage is TRBJ2-3, with 11 bases that match TRBD1. Germline-derived CDR1 and CDR2 are LNHDA and SQIVND (reference sequence). The CDR3 spans 15 residues. The trim removed 5 bases at V and 4 bases at J, leaving 5 bases unmatched. The CDR3 is CASSFRDRGSDTQYF. In DNA form, the CDR3 reads TGTGCCAGTAGTTTCCGGGACAGGGGGTCAGATACGCAGTATTTT.

The V gene is TRBV7-2, the J gene TRBJ1-5, with 8 bases that match TRBD1. CDR3 length: 15 residues. Trimming removed 5 bases from V and 0 bases from J; junction bases left unmatched: 3. Germline lookup yields CDR1 SGHTA and CDR2 FQGNSA. Here the CDR3 DNA reads TGTGCCAGCAGCCCGCAGGGGGCTAGCAATCAGCCCCAGCATTTT. Translated, it gives CASSPQGASNQPQHF.

The CDR3 DNA sequence: TGCAGCACCACCGGGACATTTAACTATGGCTACACCTTC. The encoded protein is CSTTGTFNYGYTF. The chain has TRBV29-1 and TRBJ1-2; TRBD1 might be the D (6 bases). The V end lost 8 bases, the J end lost 1 base, and 14 bases lay between the germline ends. Per germline, CDR1 SQVTM and CDR2 ANQGSEA. The CDR3 is 13 residues long.